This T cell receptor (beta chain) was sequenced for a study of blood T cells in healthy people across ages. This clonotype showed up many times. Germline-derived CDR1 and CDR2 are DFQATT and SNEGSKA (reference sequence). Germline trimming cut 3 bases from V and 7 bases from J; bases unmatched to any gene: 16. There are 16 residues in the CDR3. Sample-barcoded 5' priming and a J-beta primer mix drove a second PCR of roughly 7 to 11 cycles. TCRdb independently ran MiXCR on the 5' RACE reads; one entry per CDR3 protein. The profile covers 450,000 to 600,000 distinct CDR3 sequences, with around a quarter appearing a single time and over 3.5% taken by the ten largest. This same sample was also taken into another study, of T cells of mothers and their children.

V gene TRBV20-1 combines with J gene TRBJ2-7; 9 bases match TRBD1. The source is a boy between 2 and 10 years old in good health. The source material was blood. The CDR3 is CSARVGGQGTSREQYF. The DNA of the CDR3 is TGCAGTGCTAGGGTGGGGGGACAGGGAACAAGTAGGGAGCAGTACTTC.